One T cell receptor (beta chain) is described in this entry. This sample stems from a study of neurological immune-mediated disorders. The CDR3 extends over 13 amino acids. Trimming removed 3 bases at V and 6 bases at J, with 11 bases between. Germline V lookup: CDR1 MDHEN, CDR2 SYDVKM. TCRdb fed the 5' RACE reads into MiXCR, producing one record per CDR3 protein. The sample holds about 44,000 distinct CDR3 sequences; 20% to 25% are singletons and the top ten take roughly 4%. Documented time point: technical triplicate 3. The sample comprised PBMCs. This receptor was taken from a man in his 60s with HTLV-1-associated myelopathy (HAM/TSP). The chain links TRBV28 to TRBJ1-1; D not certain. The CDR3 spells CASSFPSTAEAFF. In DNA form, the CDR3 reads TGTGCCAGCAGTTTTCCGTCGACCGCTGAAGCTTTCTTT.